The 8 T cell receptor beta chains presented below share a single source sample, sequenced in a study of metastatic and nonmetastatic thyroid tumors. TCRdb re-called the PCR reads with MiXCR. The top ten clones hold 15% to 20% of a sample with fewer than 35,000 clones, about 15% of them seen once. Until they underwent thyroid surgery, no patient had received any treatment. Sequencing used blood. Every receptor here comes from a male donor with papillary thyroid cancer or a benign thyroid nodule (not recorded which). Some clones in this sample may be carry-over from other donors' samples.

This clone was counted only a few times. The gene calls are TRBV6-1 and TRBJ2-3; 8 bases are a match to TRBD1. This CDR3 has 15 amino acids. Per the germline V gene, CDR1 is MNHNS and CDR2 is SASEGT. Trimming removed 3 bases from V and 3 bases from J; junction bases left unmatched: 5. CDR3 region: CASSDDRGKTDTQYF. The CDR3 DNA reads TGTGCCAGCAGTGATGACAGGGGTAAGACAGATACGCAGTATTTT.

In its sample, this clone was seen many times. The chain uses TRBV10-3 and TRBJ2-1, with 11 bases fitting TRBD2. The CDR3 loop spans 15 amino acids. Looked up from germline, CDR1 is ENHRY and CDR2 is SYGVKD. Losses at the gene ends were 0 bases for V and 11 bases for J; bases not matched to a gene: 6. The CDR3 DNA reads TGTGCCATCAGTGAGTCGAAGACTAGCGGGGTAAAGCAGTTCTTC. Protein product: CAISESKTSGVKQFF.

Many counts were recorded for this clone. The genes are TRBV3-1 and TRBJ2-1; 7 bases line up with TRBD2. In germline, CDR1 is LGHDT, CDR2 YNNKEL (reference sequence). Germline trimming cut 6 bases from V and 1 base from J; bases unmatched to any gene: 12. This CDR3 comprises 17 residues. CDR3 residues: CASSRVVRDYSYNEQFF. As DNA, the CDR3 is TGTGCCAGCAGTCGGGTTGTGCGGGACTATTCCTACAATGAGCAGTTCTTC.

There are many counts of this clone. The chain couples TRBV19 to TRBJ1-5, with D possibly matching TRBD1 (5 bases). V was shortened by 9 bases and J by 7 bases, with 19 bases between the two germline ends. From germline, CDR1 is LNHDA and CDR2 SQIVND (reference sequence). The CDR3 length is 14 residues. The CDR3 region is CASTLEGGGQPQHF. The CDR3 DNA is TGTGCCAGCACTCTAGAGGGCGGGGGACAGCCCCAGCATTTT.

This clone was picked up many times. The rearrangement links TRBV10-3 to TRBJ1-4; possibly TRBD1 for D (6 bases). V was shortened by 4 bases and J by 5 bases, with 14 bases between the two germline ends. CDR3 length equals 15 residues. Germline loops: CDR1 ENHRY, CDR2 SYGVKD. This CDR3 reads CAISALGGENEKLFF. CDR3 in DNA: TGTGCCATCAGTGCCCTCGGGGGCGAGAATGAAAAACTGTTTTTT.

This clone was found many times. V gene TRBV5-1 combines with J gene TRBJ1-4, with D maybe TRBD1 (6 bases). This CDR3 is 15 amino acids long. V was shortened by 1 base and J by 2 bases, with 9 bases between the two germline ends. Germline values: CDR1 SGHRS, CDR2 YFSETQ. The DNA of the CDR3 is TGCGCCAGCAGCTTGTGGGGGCAGACTAATGAAAAACTGTTTTTT. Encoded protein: CASSLWGQTNEKLFF.

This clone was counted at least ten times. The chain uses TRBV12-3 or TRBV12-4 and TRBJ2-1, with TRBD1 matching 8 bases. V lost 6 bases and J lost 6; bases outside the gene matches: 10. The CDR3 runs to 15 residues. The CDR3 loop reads CASSPGQGTGNEQFF. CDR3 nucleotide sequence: TGTGCCAGCAGCCCAGGACAGGGAACGGGCAATGAGCAGTTCTTC.

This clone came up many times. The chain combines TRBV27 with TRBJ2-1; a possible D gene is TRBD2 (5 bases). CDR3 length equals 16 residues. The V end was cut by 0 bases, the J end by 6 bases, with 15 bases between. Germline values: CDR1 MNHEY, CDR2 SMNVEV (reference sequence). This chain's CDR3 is CASSLSGLAVSNEQFF. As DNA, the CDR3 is TGTGCCAGCAGTTTATCCGGGCTAGCAGTAAGCAATGAGCAGTTCTTC.